This T cell receptor beta chain was observed in a study of blood T cell repertoires in COVID-19 (dated by TCRdb to the early 2020s). In terms of the full investigation: Samples covering the acute and convalescent phases of COVID-19 were provided by collaborators in the United States, Italy and Spain. The material from the prospective study consisted of cDNA or gDNA derived from T cells, B-cell-depleted T cells, or PBMCs. Where available, HLA class I and class II types were taken from metadata supplied by the sample provider and were not determined by assay-based typing. Samples came from the ongoing ImmuneRACE study (first 160 participants) plus 1,254 subjects from 6 global collaborators. The repertoires were released in a freely available public database intended as a resource for research on the immune response to SARS-CoV-2. The sample metadata nearly always contained a de-identified subject ID, COVID-19 status, age in years and sex. Deeply sampled blood TCRbeta repertoires from subjects exposed to, actively infected with, or recovered from COVID-19 were included in the dataset.

TCRbeta CDR3 regions were amplified from genomic DNA using the immunoSEQ Assay, a bias-controlled multiplex PCR. In the original analysis: The number of nucleated cells in each sample was estimated from the amplification of reference gene primers within the assay. To quantify the absolute abundance of each unique TCRbeta CDR3 rearrangement, sequence reads were collapsed and filtered. For each sample, productive Simpson clonality was calculated by taking the square root of Simpson's diversity index across productive rearrangements. The table comes from immuneACCESS by way of TCRdb, which keeps in-frame sequences with V and J called. Part of the clones is missing from these tables; in studies checked, under half for an unresolved V gene and the rest for unknown reasons. V, J and clone size reflect that table, while D and trimming were determined from the DNA. In this sample the table shows 80,000 to 95,000 clones, about 80% of which occur a single time. The top ten constitute 4% to 5.5% of the sample.

Whole blood was collected in K2EDTA tubes by collaborating institutions according to the institutions' own protocols. For TCRbeta analysis, collaborators shipped samples as frozen whole blood, isolated PBMCs, or DNA extracted from either of those sample types. V is cut by 1 base and J by 7 bases, and the space between the germline ends is 8 bases. The CDR3 runs 13 residues from the cysteine to the phenylalanine. The CDR3 DNA has 39 bases and is translated from base 1. To note about this clone: This receptor's antigen is unknown. Per-base qualities were not stored, and no clone one base away is much larger.

Study-wide findings and limitations: How much clinical and demographic metadata was included differed by source and by participant, and the metadata was provided uncurated.

Source material: peripheral blood. The chain links TRBV12-3 or TRBV12-4 with TRBJ1-5, with the identity of the D gene unclear. This receptor was identified in a woman aged 50 to 60 with acute or convalescent COVID-19. The CDR3 has the sequence CASSLGASQPQHF. The DNA reads TGTGCCAGCAGTTTAGGGGCATCCCAGCCCCAGCATTTT.